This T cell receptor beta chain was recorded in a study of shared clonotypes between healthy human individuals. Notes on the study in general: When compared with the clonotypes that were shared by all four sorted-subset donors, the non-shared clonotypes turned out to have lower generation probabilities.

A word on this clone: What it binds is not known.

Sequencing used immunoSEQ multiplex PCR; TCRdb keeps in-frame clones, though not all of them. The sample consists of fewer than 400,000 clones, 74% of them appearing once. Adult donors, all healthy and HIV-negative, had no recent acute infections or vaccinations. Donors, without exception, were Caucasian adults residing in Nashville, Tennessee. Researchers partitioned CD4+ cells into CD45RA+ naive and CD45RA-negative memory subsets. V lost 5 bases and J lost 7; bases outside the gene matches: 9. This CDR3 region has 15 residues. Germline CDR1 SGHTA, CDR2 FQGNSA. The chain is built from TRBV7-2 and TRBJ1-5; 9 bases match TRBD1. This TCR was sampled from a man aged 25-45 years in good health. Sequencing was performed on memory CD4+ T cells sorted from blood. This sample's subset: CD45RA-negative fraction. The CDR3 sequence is CASSRDRVVGQPQHF. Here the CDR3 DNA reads TGTGCCAGCAGCCGGGACAGGGTGGTAGGGCAGCCCCAGCATTTT.